This T cell receptor (beta chain) came from a study of blood T cell repertoires in COVID-19. Study at large: Collection of acute and convalescent COVID-19 samples took place in the United States, Italy and Spain. T cells, B-cell-depleted T cells, or PBMCs provided the cDNA or gDNA that served as material.

The J segment lost 7 bases and the V segment lost 2 bases, leaving 4 bases of the junction unmatched. The CDR3 sequence is 14 residues long. Germline CDR1 SGHDT, CDR2 YYEEEE. Original data processing: Cell counts per sample came from amplifying reference gene primers. Clones were sequenced by immunoSEQ multiplex PCR, and TCRdb holds only the in-frame ones, with some missing. The V and J calls and clone size were taken over from that table, and D and trimming were inferred from the DNA. Of 150,000 to 200,000 clones detected, approximately 95% appear once; the ten largest clones hold 4.6%. The rearrangement joins TRBV5-6 to TRBJ2-1; 9 bases align to TRBD1. The sample taken for sequencing was peripheral blood. The receptor was derived from a woman in her forties or fifties with acute or convalescent COVID-19. The CDR3 loop is CASSLGTGTNEQFF. As DNA, the CDR3 is TGTGCCAGCAGCTTAGGGACAGGGACGAATGAGCAGTTCTTC. Full variable domain (outside the CDR3, taken from reference TRBV5-6 and TRBJ2-1): DAGVTQSPTHLIKTRGQQVTLRCSPKSGHDTVSWYQQALGQGPQFIFQYYEEEERQRGNFPDRFSGHQFPNYSSELNVNALLLGDSALYLCASSLGTGTNEQFFGPGTRLTVL.